Shown below are 31 T cell receptor beta chains from a single sample sequenced in a study of Graves' ophthalmopathy and Graves' hyperthyroidism (dated by TCRdb to the late 2010s). The instrument was an Illumina HiSeq 2000. For repertoire sequencing, the TCR beta CDR3 regions were amplified from RNA transcripts. The first round was an RT-PCR using HTBI primers with the Qiagen OneStep RT-PCR kit, and this first round was followed by a second-round multiplex PCR, then size selection and purification. TCRdb reanalyzed the raw reads on its own, using fastp at Q25 for trimming and MiXCR for clone calling, and kept in-frame beta chains. Under each unique CDR3 protein, matching rows form one entry showing the most common genes and DNA. Present in this sample are about 590,000 distinct CDR3 sequences, under 45% of which were seen just once. The ten top clones hold about 4.2% of the sample. The sample comprised peripheral blood or thyroid tissue (not recorded which). These TCRs come from an adult man with Graves' hyperthyroidism.

Many counts were recorded for this clonotype. The rearrangement links TRBV2 to TRBJ1-5, with 10 nucleotides matching TRBD1. This CDR3 is 18 amino acids long. The germline gives CDR1 SNHLY, CDR2 FYNNEI. The V gene end was trimmed by 4 bases and the J gene end by 2 bases; junction bases not matched to a gene: 11. CDR3 DNA: TGTGCCAGCAGTGGTTTTCGGGGACAGGGGCTTCGCAATCAGCCCCAGCATTTT. This gives the protein CASSGFRGQGLRNQPQHF.

This clonotype was recorded at least ten times. The rearrangement uses TRBV12-3 or TRBV12-4 and TRBJ1-5, with D hard to call. The CDR3 loop spans 14 amino acids. Trimming took off 2 bases at V and 8 bases at J, with 13 bases between the two ends. The CDR3 here is CASSLSASRKPQHF. The CDR3 DNA reads TGTGCCAGCAGTTTATCTGCCAGTAGAAAGCCCCAGCATTTT.

As regards this clonotype: The germline gene is not matched at one end of the junction; a read error may be the cause. The V call is TRBV5-1, the J call TRBJ1-1, with a tentative D call TRBD1 (6 bases). Looked up from germline, CDR1 is SGHRS and CDR2 is YFSETQ. The CDR3 spans 14 residues. CDR3 nucleotide sequence: TGTGCCAGCCACAATGGAGGGGGAAACACTGAAGCTTTCTTT. Its translation: CASHNGGGNTEAFF. Drawing the rest from reference TRBV5-1 and TRBJ1-1, the complete variable domain is KAGVTQTPRYLIKTRGQQVTLSCSPISGHRSVSWYQQTPGQGLQFLFEYFSETQRNKGNFPGRFSGRQFSNSRSEMNVSTLELGDSALYLCASHNGGGNTEAFFGQGTRLTVV.

The J gene is TRBJ1-1, the V gene TRBV9; perhaps TRBD1 as D (5 bases). The V end was cut by 9 bases, the J end by 1 base, with 19 bases between. Germline V lookup: CDR1 SGDLS, CDR2 YYNGEE. CDR3 length equals 15 residues. CDR3 sequence (DNA): TGTGCCATCAGTAGCGTCACAGGACAGAACACTGAAGCTTTCTTT. Amino acids: CAISSVTGQNTEAFF.

A remark on this clonotype: This sequence may be a read error, since a much larger clone differs from it by one base. V gene TRBV2 combines with J gene TRBJ1-1; TRBD1 matches at 9 bases. The J segment lost 5 bases and the V segment lost 10 bases, leaving 11 bases of the junction unmatched. The CDR3 runs to 14 residues. Germline V lookup: CDR1 SNHLY, CDR2 FYNNEI. The chain's CDR3 is CANSLEQGATEAFF. The DNA of the CDR3 is TGTGCCAACAGCTTAGAACAGGGGGCGACTGAAGCTTTCTTT.

V usage is TRBV2 and J usage is TRBJ1-1; 7 bases are shared with TRBD1. V trimming: 5 bases; J trimming: 5 bases; junction bases outside the gene matches: 5. The germline CDR1 and CDR2 sequences are SNHLY and FYNNEI. The CDR3 spans 13 residues. The CDR3 reads CASSYETGTEAFF. CDR3 coding DNA: TGTGCCAGCAGTTATGAGACAGGGACTGAAGCTTTCTTT. The variable domain in full, completed from reference TRBV2 and TRBJ1-1, reads EPEVTQTPSHQVTQMGQEVILRCVPISNHLYFYWYRQILGQKVEFLVSFYNNEISEKSEIFDDQFSVERPDGSNFTLKIRSTKLEDSAMYFCASSYETGTEAFFGQGTRLTVV.

This clonotype was counted ten times or more. The chain joins TRBV29-1 to TRBJ2-5; 10 positions agree with TRBD2. Losses at the gene ends were 7 bases for V and 3 bases for J; bases not matched to a gene: 14. The CDR3 contains 16 residues. Germline CDR1 SQVTM, CDR2 ANQGSEA. The CDR3 reads CSATGTILAGKETQYF. As DNA, the CDR3 is TGCAGCGCGACAGGGACTATACTAGCGGGGAAAGAGACCCAGTACTTC.

Turning to this clonotype: The junction shows a germline mismatch at one end, possibly a read error. The CDR3 nucleotides are TGCGCCAGCAGCGGAGGACCGGGACAGCTAGATTATGGCTACACCTTC. This translates into CASSGGPGQLDYGYTF. This chain joins TRBV7-3 and TRBJ1-2; 7 nucleotides line up with TRBD1. Germline loops: CDR1 SGHTA, CDR2 FQGTGA. There are 16 residues in the CDR3.

At least ten counts were recorded for this clonotype. The rearrangement joins TRBV15 to TRBJ2-7; TRBD2 agrees at 9 bases. The CDR3 sequence is 16 residues long. Trimming took 1 base from V and 5 from J; bases not matched to a gene: 9. Germline V gene lookup returns CDR1 LNHNV and CDR2 YYDKDF (reference sequence). CDR3 amino acids: CATSRVRVAGDNEQYF. CDR3 sequence (DNA): TGTGCCACCAGCAGAGTGAGGGTAGCGGGAGACAACGAGCAGTACTTC.

Comment on this clonotype: A much larger clone differs by one base, so this may be a read error. The DNA of the CDR3 is TGTGCCAGCAGCTTCCGGAGCGGGACAGGGTTTTACGAGCGGTACTTC. Protein sequence: CASSFRSGTGFYERYF. This chain links TRBV7-2 with TRBJ2-7, with TRBD1 matching over 9 bases. CDR1 SGHTA and CDR2 FQGNSA come from the germline V gene. The length of the CDR3 is 16 residues.

This clonotype was seen many times. The CDR3 nucleotides are TGTGCCAGTAGTATCGTTAGCGGGAGGGCCGGGAGCGAGCAGTACTTC. Encoded protein: CASSIVSGRAGSEQYF. The gene calls are TRBV19 and TRBJ2-7; 11 bases are shared with TRBD2. The germline CDR1 and CDR2 sequences are LNHDA and SQIVND (reference sequence). V dropped 3 bases and J dropped 6; count of bases not matched to a gene: 10. CDR3 length: 16 residues.

In nucleotides, the CDR3 is TGTGCCAGCAAAATGGACAGAAGCTCTGGAAACACCATATATTTT. This codes for CASKMDRSSGNTIYF. The chain uses TRBV6-6 and TRBJ1-3; possibly TRBD1 for D (6 bases). The CDR3 is 15 amino acids. Germline loops: CDR1 MNHNY, CDR2 SVGAGI (reference sequence). Between the trimmed V and J ends, which lost 7 bases and 0 bases, there was a span of 13 bases.

This clonotype occurred many times. CDR3 in amino acids: CSVERGKGTEAFF. The DNA for the CDR3 is TGCAGCGTGGAAAGGGGTAAGGGGACTGAAGCTTTCTTT. The chain recombines TRBV29-1 with TRBJ1-1, with D possibly TRBD1 on 5 matching bases. From germline, CDR1 is SQVTM and CDR2 ANQGSEA. V lost 6 bases, J lost 5 bases, and 16 bases lay in between. CDR3 length: 13 residues.

At least ten counts were recorded for this clonotype. The V gene is TRBV15, the J gene TRBJ2-7, with D tentatively TRBD1 or TRBD2 (5 bases each). V was cut by 5 bases and J by 6 bases, with 14 bases left in between. The length of the CDR3 is 13 residues. Germline CDR1 is LNHNV and CDR2 is YYDKDF (reference sequence). CDR3 DNA: TGTGCCACCAGCCCCGGGGCCCCAATCGAGCAGTACTTC. This sequence encodes CATSPGAPIEQYF.

This clonotype has at least ten counts. The chain recombines TRBV12-3 or TRBV12-4 with TRBJ1-4, with 7 bases that match TRBD1. This CDR3 comprises 12 residues. J lost 11 bases, V lost 3 bases, and 3 bases had no gene match. The CDR3 DNA sequence: TGTGCCAGCAGTTTCCTCAGGGGGAAACTGTTTTTT. Its translation: CASSFLRGKLFF.

Turning to this clonotype: A much more abundant neighbour one base away suggests this may be a read error. V usage is TRBV7-6 and J usage is TRBJ1-5; possible D gene TRBD1, 5 bases. Germline lookup yields CDR1 SGHVS and CDR2 FNYEAQ. V was shortened by 1 base and J by 1 base, with 17 bases between the two germline ends. CDR3 length: 18 residues. CDR3: CASSLEVPSGRSNQPQHF. The CDR3 bases are TGTGCCAGCAGCTTAGAAGTACCGTCAGGGCGAAGCAATCAGCCCCAGCATTTT. Complete variable domain (other parts from reference TRBV7-6 and TRBJ1-5): GAGVSQSPRYKVTKRGQDVALRCDPISGHVSLYWYRQALGQGPEFLTYFNYEAQQDKSGLPNDRFSAERPEGSISTLTIQRTEQRDSAMYRCASSLEVPSGRSNQPQHFGDGTRLSIL.

The chain's CDR3 is CASSLGNREQFF. For the CDR3, the DNA is TGTGCCAGCAGCTTAGGGAATCGCGAGCAGTTCTTC. The chain recombines TRBV7-9 with TRBJ2-5, with D unresolved. The DNA end is a closer match to TRBJ2-1, so the J assignment may be wrong. The CDR3 loop spans 12 amino acids. Germline V CDR1 and CDR2: SEHNR, FQNEAQ (reference sequence).

This clonotype has a count of ten or more. The rearrangement links TRBV4-1 to TRBJ1-5, with TRBD1 as a possible D gene (5 bases). This CDR3 spans 15 amino acids. The V and J ends lost 2 bases and 4 bases respectively, with 12 bases between them. Per germline, CDR1 MGHRA and CDR2 YSYEKL. The CDR3 DNA is TGCGCCAGCAGCCAAATGGTGACAGTAAATCAGCCCCAGCATTTT. Its translation: CASSQMVTVNQPQHF.

The chain combines TRBV11-3 with TRBJ1-5; 9 bases fit TRBD1. CDR3 size: 16 residues. Germline values: CDR1 SGHNT, CDR2 YENEEA. The trim removed 3 bases at V and 3 bases at J, leaving 6 bases unmatched. CDR3 sequence: CASSFSGTGNNQPQHF. As DNA, the CDR3 is TGTGCCAGCAGCTTCTCCGGGACAGGGAACAATCAGCCCCAGCATTTT.

As regards this clonotype: This may be a read error: a much more frequent sequence differs by one nucleotide. This chain uses TRBV4-1 with TRBJ2-7, with unresolved D. This CDR3 contains 15 residues. V gave up 2 bases and J gave up 3 bases, with 14 bases separating them. Germline V gene lookup returns CDR1 MGHRA and CDR2 YSYEKL. CDR3 in DNA: TGCGCCAGCAGCCAAAGGCAGTCGCGAAGCTACGAGCAGTACTTC. Translation gives CASSQRQSRSYEQYF.

This clonotype occurred many times. V usage is TRBV14 and J usage is TRBJ2-7, with 8 positions matching TRBD1. The V segment lost 3 bases and the J segment 3 bases; nucleotides outside the gene matches: 7. Germline CDR1 and CDR2: SGHDN and FVKESK. The CDR3 runs to 15 residues. The chain's CDR3 is CASSHGTGSYYEQYF. Here the CDR3 DNA reads TGTGCCAGCAGCCACGGGACAGGATCGTACTACGAGCAGTACTTC. Filled out from reference TRBV14 and TRBJ2-7, the complete variable domain reads EAGVTQFPSHSVIEKGQTVTLRCDPISGHDNLYWYRRVMGKEIKFLLHFVKESKQDESGMPNNRFLAERTGGTYSTLKVQPAELEDSGVYFCASSHGTGSYYEQYFGPGTRLTVT.

In this sample, this clonotype turned up many times. The chain combines TRBV15 with TRBJ1-4; D possibly corresponds to TRBD1 (5 bases). Trimming cost V 7 bases and J 3 bases, with 15 bases left between them. CDR3 size: 15 residues. Germline lookup yields CDR1 LNHNV and CDR2 YYDKDF (reference sequence). The CDR3 nucleotides read TGTGCCACCAACCCAGACAGACTGCCTAATGAAAAACTGTTTTTT. It encodes CATNPDRLPNEKLFF.

This clonotype was observed a few times. The chain carries TRBV12-3 or TRBV12-4 and TRBJ1-1; 9 nucleotides agree with TRBD1. This CDR3 is 15 amino acids long. V shed 6 bases and J 9 bases; nucleotides not matched to a gene: 14. The CDR3 reads CASSRKTGGGSQAFF. The CDR3 bases are TGTGCCAGCAGCCGGAAAACAGGGGGCGGATCGCAAGCTTTCTTT.

Note on this clonotype: A much larger clonotype is one base distant, so this may be a read error. The rearrangement uses TRBV7-3 and TRBJ2-5; 9 bases are shared with TRBD1. Germline V gene data show CDR1 as SGHTA and CDR2 as FQGTGA. The CDR3 spans 15 residues. CDR3 region: CAGSNLPGQGETQYF. CDR3 DNA: TGTGCCGGCAGTAACCTCCCGGGACAGGGAGAGACCCAGTACTTC.

A remark on this clonotype: One base away lies a much larger clone, so this may be a sequencing read error. V is TRBV24-1 and J is TRBJ2-7, with 9 positions matching TRBD2. Germline V lookup: CDR1 KGHDR, CDR2 SFDVKD. The CDR3 length is 16 residues. V shed 1 base and J 7 bases; nucleotides not matched to a gene: 10. The CDR3 reads CATSDFGGRARDEQYF. The CDR3 nucleotides read TGTGCCACCAGTGATTTCGGCGGGAGGGCCCGGGATGAGCAGTACTTC.

The sample holds many counts of this clonotype. The chain uses TRBV6-1 and TRBJ1-4; D is ambiguous. Germline loops: CDR1 MNHNS, CDR2 SASEGT. This CDR3 comprises 11 residues. V was clipped by 2 bases and J by 14 bases, with 9 bases between them. CDR3 nucleotides: TGTGCCAGCAGTGAAACCAACAGCCTGTTTTTT. This sequence encodes CASSETNSLFF.

In its sample, this clonotype was seen a few times. The chain uses TRBV11-1 and TRBJ2-3; D uncertain. The CDR3 is 13 amino acids. CDR1 and CDR2 (germline): SGHAT, FQDESV (reference sequence). V shed 8 bases and J shed 6 bases, with 15 bases lying between them. In nucleotides, the CDR3 is TGTGCCAGCCGGACGCGACCCGGGGATACGCAGTATTTT. It yields the protein CASRTRPGDTQYF.

The J gene is TRBJ1-1, the V gene TRBV19; 9 nucleotides line up with TRBD1. The CDR3 totals 14 residues. Germline CDR1 LNHDA, CDR2 SQIVND (reference sequence). Trimming took 6 bases from V and 5 from J; bases not matched to a gene: 7. The CDR3 DNA is TGTGCCAGTAGCTCTGGGACAGGGCGTACTGAAGCTTTCTTT. Its protein is CASSSGTGRTEAFF.

This clonotype came up many times. The chain couples TRBV2 to TRBJ2-7, with a tentative D call TRBD2 (6 bases). The germline V and J ends were trimmed by 9 bases and 6 bases, with 9 bases remaining between them. CDR3 length: 10 residues. CDR1 and CDR2 from the germline V gene are SNHLY and FYNNEI. CDR3 protein: CASGGFEQYF. As DNA, the CDR3 is TGTGCCAGTGGGGGGTTCGAGCAGTACTTC.

At least ten counts were recorded for this clonotype. The chain links TRBV14 to TRBJ2-2; weak D call: TRBD2 (5 bases). The V gene lost 5 bases and the J gene lost 0 bases, with 7 bases spanning the gap. Germline V gene data show CDR1 as SGHDN and CDR2 as FVKESK. The CDR3 has 14 amino acids. The CDR3 region is CASSGLPNTGELFF. CDR3 sequence (DNA): TGTGCCAGCAGCGGACTCCCGAACACCGGGGAGCTGTTTTTT.

Concerning this clonotype: This sequence may be a read error, since a much larger clone differs from it by one base. The chain uses TRBV6-5 and TRBJ2-5, with a weak D call TRBD1 (5 bases). The CDR3 has 15 residues. Germline CDR1 reads MNHEY; CDR2 reads SVGAGI. CDR3 loop: CAGSPRTSKGETQYF. For the CDR3, the DNA is TGTGCCGGCAGTCCCCGGACAAGCAAAGGGGAGACCCAGTACTTC.